This TCR beta chain was identified in a study of T cell responses to AZD1222 COVID-19 vaccine. Germline trimming cut 4 bases from V and 7 bases from J; bases unmatched to any gene: 8. Germline loops: CDR1 SGHTA, CDR2 FQGTGA. This CDR3 region has 15 residues. General observations from the study: Clonal diversity was possibly underestimated, and white British individuals and females predominated among donors. AZD1222 recipients seropositive at baseline numbered only 5 or 6. CD4 TCRs linked to vaccination spanned spike, dominating at 160-218 and 743-854.

Comment on this clone: Its target is unknown.

Profiled with immunoSEQ multiplex PCR; TCRdb holds only in-frame clones, not every one. Of approximately 140,000 clones listed, roughly nine tenths are singletons. The sequence derives from an adult in good health. Source: peripheral blood, taken on day 0 of AZD1222 vaccination. V usage is TRBV7-3 and J usage is TRBJ2-1; 9 positions match TRBD2. The CDR3 loop is CASSSTGLAANEQFF. The CDR3 DNA follows: TGTGCCAGCAGCTCGACGGGACTAGCTGCGAATGAGCAGTTCTTC.